This is a list of T cell receptor beta chains from one sample in a study of lung T cells in sarcoidosis with Löfgren's syndrome. TCRdb recomputed calls from the reads with MiXCR, one row per CDR3 protein. The data hold roughly 63,000 distinct CDR3 sequences, with approximately 21% observed a single time. Sequences were obtained from CD4+ T cells from PBMCs. These receptor sequences come from a human donor with sarcoidosis (Löfgren's syndrome or another form), or a control subject (not recorded which). The CDR3 runs from the conserved cysteine through the conserved F or W. D genes are given only for firm matches. Size is omitted from some rows. Given values are once, few, many or a class for expanded clones.

TRBV20-1	-	TRBJ2-7	many	TGCAGTGCTAGAGGAAAATCAGGGATTTACGAGCAGTACTTC	CSARGKSGIYEQYF
TRBV6-2/TRBV6-3	TRBD2	TRBJ2-1	many	TGTGCCAGCAGTTACTTGGGCGTAACTAGCGGGTTCAATGAGCAGTTCTTC	CASSYLGVTSGFNEQFF
TRBV6-1	-	TRBJ2-1	-	TGTGCCAGCAGGGACCCAGGGGGGAAAGGTGAGCGGTTCTTC	CASRDPGGKGERFF
TRBV5-1	-	TRBJ1-6	few	TGCGCCAGCAGTTCCGGGACAACGGGTTCACCCCTCCACTTT	CASSSGTTGSPLHF
TRBV7-9	-	TRBJ1-1	many	TGTGCCAGCAGCGCAACAGGGTATAAAGCTTTCTTT	CASSATGYKAFF
TRBV20-1	TRBD2	TRBJ2-1	many	TGCAGTGCTCAACTGCCGGGACTAGCGGGAGTATTTGAGCAGTTCTTC	CSAQLPGLAGVFEQFF
TRBV12-3/TRBV12-4	TRBD2	TRBJ2-3	many	TGTGCCAGCACCCAGACTAGCGCCCGGTCTAGCACAGATACGCAGTATTTT	CASTQTSARSSTDTQYF
TRBV12-3/TRBV12-4	-	TRBJ2-2	many	TGTGCCAGCAGCCGCCCGGGACTTAACACCGGGGAGCTGTTTTTT	CASSRPGLNTGELFF
TRBV25-1	-	TRBJ1-1	many	TGTGCCAGCAGTGACTACAAGAACACTGAAGCTTTCTTT	CASSDYKNTEAFF
TRBV5-1	TRBD1	TRBJ2-1	-	TGCGCCAGCAGCGAGGGACAGGGGGCATACAATGAGCAGTTCTTC	CASSEGQGAYNEQFF
TRBV6-1	-	TRBJ2-7	many	TGTGCCAGCAGCGACAGCTCCTACGAGCAGTACTTC	CASSDSSYEQYF
TRBV6-4	TRBD2	TRBJ2-1	few	TGTGCCAGTAAGCCGGGACTATCTTCCAATGAGCAGTTCTTC	CASKPGLSSNEQFF
TRBV10-3	-	TRBJ1-2	-	TGTGCCATCAGTGTCGCTACTAACTATGGCTACACCTTC	CAISVATNYGYTF
TRBV10-3	-	TRBJ2-5	-	TGTGCCATCAGTGAAAGATCGGGACTCACTCGGGAGACCCAGTACTTC	CAISERSGLTRETQYF
TRBV3-1	-	TRBJ2-5	few	TGTGCCAGCAGCCTACGAGCCGACGGAGAGACCCAGTACTTC	CASSLRADGETQYF
TRBV12-3/TRBV12-4	TRBD1	TRBJ1-1	-	TGTGCCAGCAGCATCCGGGACAGGGACTTGGACACTGAAGCTTTCTTT	CASSIRDRDLDTEAFF
TRBV3-1	TRBD2	TRBJ2-1	few	TGTGCCAGCAGCCAAGGAGGGTTCGGTAGCGGGGCCTCCTACAATGAGCAGTTCTTC	CASSQGGFGSGASYNEQFF
TRBV20-1	-	TRBJ2-1	many	TGCAGTGCTAGAGACCTCCGAAACCTACACAATGAGCAGTTCTTC	CSARDLRNLHNEQFF
TRBV3-1	-	TRBJ1-1	-	TGTGCCAGCAGCCAGGGAGGGGAAACTGAAGCTTTCTTT	CASSQGGETEAFF
TRBV12-3/TRBV12-4	-	TRBJ1-5	many	TGTGCCAGCACCTTGGACAGTAATAGCAATCAGCCCCAGCATTTT	CASTLDSNSNQPQHF
TRBV27	-	TRBJ2-7	many	TGTGCCAGCAGTCCTTCGGTTAGCCGCGACAGGGAGCAGTACTTC	CASSPSVSRDREQYF
TRBV4-3	-	TRBJ1-5	few	TGCGCCAGCAGCCAAGATCTGGGAGAAAGGGATCAGCCCCAGCATTTT	CASSQDLGERDQPQHF
TRBV28	TRBD1	TRBJ1-1	-	TGTGCCAGCAGTGGTGGAACAGGGGACGCTGAAGCTTTCTTT	CASSGGTGDAEAFF
TRBV19	-	TRBJ2-7	-	TGTGCCAGTAGTAAGGAGGTTGGCTACGAGCAGTACTTC	CASSKEVGYEQYF
TRBV7-6	TRBD2	TRBJ2-3	many	TGTGCCAGCAGCTTACCAGCGGGGGGCGGGTCAGATACGCAGTATTTT	CASSLPAGGGSDTQYF
TRBV25-1	TRBD1	TRBJ1-4	many	TGTGCCAGCAGCGCCGGAGACAGGGTTAATGAAAAACTGTTTTTT	CASSAGDRVNEKLFF
TRBV5-1	TRBD2	TRBJ2-3	many	TGCGCCAGCAGCTGGGGACTAGCGGGGGCTGGAGATACGCAGTATTTT	CASSWGLAGAGDTQYF
TRBV28	-	TRBJ2-3	many	TGTGCCAGCAGTTTTCCGGGGTCAGATACGCAGTATTTT	CASSFPGSDTQYF
TRBV19	TRBD1	TRBJ1-2	few	TGTGCCAGTAGTCGACAGGGACCTAACTATGGCTACACCTTC	CASSRQGPNYGYTF